This T cell receptor (beta chain) was identified during a study of beta chain bispecific antibodies for T cell cancers. Study-wide context: Surface TRBV12 (TRBV12-3) was on Jurkat, TRBV5-5 on HPB-ALL.

Either OKT3 anti-CD3 antibody or CD3/CD28 beads expanded T cells from blood mononuclear cells over roughly 3 days. Bispecific antibody was added to some 50,000 normal T cells and some 50,000 target cells. Unique molecular identifier barcodes measured each clonotype's abundance. MiXCR, run by TCRdb on the 5' RACE reads, gives a single entry per CDR3 protein. The table lists just over 20,000 distinct CDR3 sequences, 2.6% of them singletons. Study results and limitations: Most targeted TRBV signal came from the leukemia cell line cells, not normal T cells. The anti-TRBV5-5 antibody also binds TRBV5-6, a similar gene.

Germline loops: CDR1 SEHNR, CDR2 FQNEAQ (reference sequence). V lost 5 bases and J 8 bases, leaving 18 bases between the germline ends. The CDR3 runs 14 residues. This clonotype was counted only a few times. Its target is unknown. The sample was healthy donor T cells cultured with leukemia cells. The receptor comes from a human donor in good health. Some clones in this sample may be carry-over from other donors' samples. V gene TRBV7-9 combines with J gene TRBJ1-2, with a possible D match to TRBD1 (6 bases). The CDR3 DNA reads as TGTGCCAGCAGCGTCAACAGGGAGCAGCAGGGCTACACCTTC. Protein: CASSVNREQQGYTF.